Below, one TCR beta chain is given with its context. Its target is unknown. This sample was taken from a study of cytomegalovirus exposure and HLA in healthy donors. Points from the study as a whole: One cluster of highly shared sequence variants probably arose as a sequencing artifact. Most TCR sequences showed up rarely, but some public TCRs showed up in many donors. Previous analysis showed most TCR beta V segments were productive about 87% or about 30% of the time. The investigators catalogued 150 or so TCR beta chains as cytomegalovirus-associated.

A multiplex PCR was run with 60 Vbeta primers and 13 Jbeta primers. The method was immunoSEQ multiplex PCR; TCRdb's version includes in-frame clones alone and lacks a portion of them. Among under 150,000 clones listed, 82% were seen once. Unmatched junction bases numbered 3, after V lost 3 bases and J lost 1 base. In germline, CDR1 is KGHSH, CDR2 LQKENI. CDR3 length equals 14 residues. The sample taken for sequencing was PBMCs. V and J are TRBV18 and TRBJ2-7; TRBD1 matches at 7 bases. This TCR came from a male donor in good health and CMV-seronegative. CDR3 bases: TGTGCCAGCTCACCCGGGACAGAGTCCTACGAGCAGTACTTC. Residues: CASSPGTESYEQYF. Based on the CDR3 plus reference TRBV18 and TRBJ2-7, the full variable domain is NAGVMQNPRHLVRRRGQEARLRCSPMKGHSHVYWYRQLPEEGLKFMVYLQKENIIDESGMPKERFSAEFPKEGPSILRIQQVVRGDSAAYFCASSPGTESYEQYFGPGTRLTVT.